Listed below are T cell receptor beta chains from one sample, sequenced in a study of beta chain features in type 1 diabetes. Produced via immunoSEQ multiplex PCR; TCRdb's table is partial and in-frame only. Among 150,000 to 200,000 clones, about 9% were seen once, and the ten largest hold over 0.45%. The sequenced sample was central memory CD4+ T cells from blood. All receptors come from a woman aged 18-29 years with type 1 diabetes. Both conserved end residues are part of each CDR3. D genes are given only for firm matches. Only part of the rows carry a size: once, few, many, or a class if the clone is expanded.

j_gene: TRBJ2-2
len: 15
abundance: .
d_gene: .
v_gene: TRBV7-2
CDR3aa: CASSLVPGNTGELFF
CDR3nt: TGTGCCAGCAGCTTAGTGCCAGGGAACACCGGGGAGCTGTTTTTT

j_gene: TRBJ2-7
len: 15
abundance: few
d_gene: TRBD1
v_gene: TRBV19
CDR3aa: CASSRTRTGAYEQYF
CDR3nt: TGTGCCAGTAGTAGGACGAGGACAGGGGCCTACGAGCAGTACTTC

j_gene: TRBJ2-4
len: 13
abundance: .
d_gene: .
v_gene: TRBV7-2
CDR3aa: CASSLGTRNIQYF
CDR3nt: TGTGCCAGCAGCTTAGGGACTCGAAACATTCAGTACTTC

j_gene: TRBJ1-1
len: 15
abundance: few
d_gene: .
v_gene: TRBV5-1
CDR3aa: CASSFLSAGGAEAFF
CDR3nt: TGCGCCAGCAGCTTTCTCAGTGCGGGGGGTGCTGAAGCTTTCTTT

j_gene: TRBJ2-2
len: 15
abundance: few
d_gene: TRBD1
v_gene: TRBV27
CDR3aa: CASSLGTGNTGELFF
CDR3nt: TGTGCCAGCAGTTTAGGGACAGGGAACACCGGGGAGCTGTTTTTT

j_gene: TRBJ1-4
len: 15
abundance: few
d_gene: TRBD1
v_gene: TRBV6-6
CDR3aa: CASSYSRQGNEKLFF
CDR3nt: TGTGCCAGCAGTTACTCGAGACAGGGGAACGAAAAACTGTTTTTT

j_gene: TRBJ2-6
len: 15
abundance: few
d_gene: .
v_gene: TRBV28
CDR3aa: CASSLSGFGANVLTF
CDR3nt: TGTGCCAGCAGTTTATCAGGGTTTGGGGCCAACGTCCTGACTTTC

j_gene: TRBJ1-2
len: 9
abundance: few
d_gene: .
v_gene: TRBV20-1
CDR3aa: CSVYDGYTF
CDR3nt: TGCAGTGTCTACGATGGCTACACCTTC

j_gene: TRBJ2-5
len: 13
abundance: few
d_gene: .
v_gene: TRBV29-1
CDR3aa: CSSSGPGQETQYF
CDR3nt: TGCAGCTCCTCAGGGCCGGGCCAAGAGACCCAGTACTTC

j_gene: TRBJ2-7
len: 14
abundance: .
d_gene: TRBD2
v_gene: TRBV30
CDR3aa: CAWAAGLAGYEQYF
CDR3nt: TGTGCCTGGGCTGCGGGACTAGCTGGGTACGAGCAGTACTTC

j_gene: TRBJ2-3
len: 14
abundance: few
d_gene: TRBD2
v_gene: TRBV29-1
CDR3aa: CSVLAGGGLDTQYF
CDR3nt: TGCAGCGTCCTAGCGGGAGGCGGCCTAGATACGCAGTATTTT

j_gene: TRBJ1-1
len: 14
abundance: .
d_gene: .
v_gene: TRBV2
CDR3aa: CASSERQGNTEAFF
CDR3nt: TGTGCCAGCAGTGAAAGGCAGGGGAACACTGAAGCTTTCTTT

j_gene: TRBJ2-5
len: 15
abundance: .
d_gene: TRBD1
v_gene: TRBV5-6
CDR3aa: CASSLLTGTEETQYF
CDR3nt: TGTGCCAGCAGCTTACTTACCGGGACAGAGGAGACCCAGTACTTC

j_gene: TRBJ2-4
len: 14
abundance: .
d_gene: .
v_gene: TRBV7-9
CDR3aa: CASSLVSGGGIQYF
CDR3nt: TGTGCCAGCAGCTTAGTTAGTGGGGGAGGCATTCAGTACTTC

j_gene: TRBJ2-5
len: 14
abundance: .
d_gene: TRBD2
v_gene: TRBV10-3
CDR3aa: CASSYSGTSGTQYF
CDR3nt: TGTGCCAGCAGTTACTCAGGGACTAGCGGGACCCAGTACTTC

j_gene: TRBJ2-7
len: 15
abundance: few
d_gene: TRBD1
v_gene: TRBV7-2
CDR3aa: CASSLRDRALGEQYF
CDR3nt: TGTGCCAGCAGCTTACGGGACAGGGCGTTGGGCGAGCAGTACTTC

j_gene: TRBJ2-1
len: 15
abundance: few
d_gene: .
v_gene: TRBV5-1
CDR3aa: CASSFPGESYNEQFF
CDR3nt: TGCGCCAGCAGTTTCCCGGGAGAGTCCTACAATGAGCAGTTCTTC

j_gene: TRBJ2-3
len: 13
abundance: few
d_gene: .
v_gene: TRBV11-1
CDR3aa: CASSLEGLGSQYF
CDR3nt: TGTGCCAGCAGCTTAGAGGGGCTAGGGTCGCAGTATTTT

j_gene: TRBJ2-1
len: 15
abundance: .
d_gene: TRBD2
v_gene: TRBV5-1
CDR3aa: CASTPGGSGDNEQFF
CDR3nt: TGCGCCAGCACCCCCGGGGGTAGCGGGGACAATGAGCAGTTCTTC

j_gene: TRBJ2-1
len: 12
abundance: .
d_gene: TRBD1
v_gene: TRBV7-9
CDR3aa: CASSRDSNEQFF
CDR3nt: TGTGCCAGCAGCAGGGACAGCAATGAGCAGTTCTTC

j_gene: TRBJ1-2
len: 15
abundance: few
d_gene: .
v_gene: TRBV7-2
CDR3aa: CASSDYQGGRNGYTF
CDR3nt: TGTGCCAGCAGCGATTACCAAGGGGGACGGAATGGCTACACCTTC

j_gene: TRBJ2-1
len: 14
abundance: few
d_gene: .
v_gene: TRBV7-2
CDR3aa: CASSLGQAQGEQFF
CDR3nt: TGTGCCAGCAGCTTAGGGCAGGCCCAAGGAGAGCAGTTCTTC

j_gene: TRBJ2-3
len: 16
abundance: .
d_gene: TRBD2
v_gene: TRBV10-3
CDR3aa: CAISGRLAGGSDTQYF
CDR3nt: TGTGCCATCAGCGGGAGACTAGCGGGAGGGTCAGATACGCAGTATTTT

j_gene: TRBJ1-5
len: 12
abundance: .
d_gene: .
v_gene: TRBV28
CDR3aa: CASTEVSQPQHF
CDR3nt: TGTGCCAGCACGGAGGTTTCTCAGCCCCAGCATTTT

j_gene: TRBJ2-5
len: 15
abundance: .
d_gene: .
v_gene: TRBV7-2
CDR3aa: CASSPPRGGKGTQYF
CDR3nt: TGTGCCAGCAGCCCCCCTAGGGGGGGTAAAGGGACCCAGTACTTC

j_gene: TRBJ1-2
len: 13
abundance: .
d_gene: .
v_gene: TRBV18
CDR3aa: CASSPPPRYGYTF
CDR3nt: TGTGCCAGCTCACCGCCCCCTCGGTATGGCTACACCTTC

j_gene: TRBJ1-4
len: 16
abundance: .
d_gene: .
v_gene: TRBV7-8
CDR3aa: CASSSGRAVWNEKLFF
CDR3nt: TGTGCCAGCAGCTCGGGCAGGGCGGTTTGGAATGAAAAACTGTTTTTT

j_gene: TRBJ2-1
len: 16
abundance: .
d_gene: .
v_gene: TRBV9
CDR3aa: CASSVSRTSSYNEQFF
CDR3nt: TGTGCCAGCAGCGTAAGTCGAACGAGCTCCTACAATGAGCAGTTCTTC

j_gene: TRBJ2-7
len: 12
abundance: .
d_gene: .
v_gene: TRBV18
CDR3aa: CASSPSGFEQYF
CDR3nt: TGTGCCAGCTCACCATCAGGGTTCGAGCAGTACTTC

j_gene: TRBJ2-7
len: 16
abundance: .
d_gene: TRBD1
v_gene: TRBV5-1
CDR3aa: CASSFSSGTGNYEQYF
CDR3nt: TGCGCCAGCAGCTTTTCGTCCGGGACAGGGAACTACGAGCAGTACTTC

j_gene: TRBJ2-7
len: 15
abundance: .
d_gene: .
v_gene: TRBV9
CDR3aa: CASSVGSTGFNEQYF
CDR3nt: TGTGCCAGCAGCGTAGGGTCGACAGGTTTCAACGAGCAGTACTTC

j_gene: TRBJ2-2
len: 15
abundance: .
d_gene: TRBD2
v_gene: TRBV28
CDR3aa: CATLSLAGNTGELFF
CDR3nt: TGTGCCACCCTATCACTAGCGGGCAACACCGGGGAGCTGTTTTTT

j_gene: TRBJ2-7
len: 14
abundance: few
d_gene: .
v_gene: TRBV18
CDR3aa: CASSPQGPPGEQYF
CDR3nt: TGTGCCAGCTCACCACAGGGGCCTCCTGGCGAGCAGTACTTC

j_gene: TRBJ2-5
len: 15
abundance: .
d_gene: TRBD2
v_gene: TRBV5-1
CDR3aa: CASSPRTSGKETQYF
CDR3nt: TGCGCCAGCAGCCCCCGGACTAGCGGGAAAGAGACCCAGTACTTC

j_gene: TRBJ2-1
len: 14
abundance: .
d_gene: TRBD1
v_gene: TRBV19
CDR3aa: CASRGQGNWNEQFF
CDR3nt: TGTGCCAGTAGGGGACAGGGGAATTGGAATGAGCAGTTCTTC

j_gene: TRBJ2-7
len: 14
abundance: few
d_gene: .
v_gene: TRBV7-6
CDR3aa: CASSPTPRGDEQYF
CDR3nt: TGTGCCAGCAGCCCTACGCCCCGGGGAGACGAGCAGTACTTC

j_gene: TRBJ2-7
len: 15
abundance: few
d_gene: TRBD1
v_gene: TRBV7-9
CDR3aa: CASSLVGTGSYEQYF
CDR3nt: TGTGCCAGCAGCTTAGTCGGGACAGGGTCTTACGAGCAGTACTTC

j_gene: TRBJ2-1
len: 15
abundance: .
d_gene: TRBD2
v_gene: TRBV6-5
CDR3aa: CASSPGTSGVNEQFF
CDR3nt: TGTGCCAGCAGTCCGGGGACTAGCGGGGTCAATGAGCAGTTCTTC

j_gene: TRBJ1-1
len: 12
abundance: .
d_gene: .
v_gene: TRBV6-6
CDR3aa: CASSLGHNEAFF
CDR3nt: TGTGCCAGCAGTCTCGGACACAATGAAGCTTTCTTT

j_gene: TRBJ2-7
len: 15
abundance: .
d_gene: TRBD2
v_gene: TRBV30
CDR3aa: CAWSVSGGRGYEQYF
CDR3nt: TGTGCCTGGAGTGTATCGGGGGGGCGAGGGTACGAGCAGTACTTC

j_gene: TRBJ1-2
len: 13
abundance: few
d_gene: .
v_gene: TRBV7-8
CDR3aa: CASSPQSGYGYTF
CDR3nt: TGTGCCAGCAGCCCCCAGTCGGGGTATGGCTACACCTTC

j_gene: TRBJ2-1
len: 14
abundance: few
d_gene: TRBD1
v_gene: TRBV18
CDR3aa: CASSPTTGVGEQFF
CDR3nt: TGTGCCAGCTCACCAACGACAGGGGTGGGTGAGCAGTTCTTC